Following are 10 T cell receptor beta chains from one sample sequenced in a study of blood T cell repertoires in COVID-19. Measured with immunoSEQ multiplex PCR; TCRdb has only the in-frame clones, and not every one. The sample holds about 36,000 clones, around 82% seen once. The sample comprised peripheral blood. The receptor source for this set is a man in his sixties or seventies with acute or convalescent COVID-19.

This chain joins TRBV7-9 and TRBJ2-2, with 11 nucleotides matching TRBD2. J gave up 4 bases and V 1 base, and 8 bases lay outside the gene matches. The V gene's germline CDR1 is SEHNR and CDR2 FQNEAQ (reference sequence). The CDR3 spans 18 residues. CDR3 bases: TGTGCCAGCAGCTTAGTTCTAGCGGGAGGCGCAACCACCGGGGAGCTGTTTTTT. Translating gives CASSLVLAGGATTGELFF.

This rearrangement joins TRBV4-1 to TRBJ2-1, with 10 bases that match TRBD2. The V and J ends lost 8 bases and 5 bases, in that order; junction bases with no gene match: 30. Looked up from germline, CDR1 is MGHRA and CDR2 is YSYEKL. There are 22 residues in the CDR3. The CDR3: CASATLDRPITPILAGDNEQFF. For the CDR3, the DNA is TGCGCCAGCGCTACTTTGGACAGGCCGATTACGCCAATCCTAGCGGGGGACAATGAGCAGTTCTTC.

CDR3 region: CASSLGVGRAADTQYF. As DNA, the CDR3 is TGTGCCAGCAGCTTAGGGGTCGGGAGGGCCGCAGATACGCAGTATTTT. The chain uses TRBV11-2 and TRBJ2-3; TRBD2 matches at 8 bases. The CDR3 consists of 16 residues. The V segment lost 1 base and the J segment 4 bases; nucleotides outside the gene matches: 7. Germline lookup yields CDR1 SGHAT and CDR2 FQNNGV.

The chain combines TRBV27 with TRBJ1-5; D is possibly TRBD1 (5 bases). Germline CDR1 and CDR2: MNHEY and SMNVEV (reference sequence). Between the trimmed V and J ends, which lost 0 bases and 6 bases, there was a span of 12 bases. The CDR3 is 15 residues long. CDR3 region: CASSLSSGAVQPQHF. CDR3 DNA sequence: TGTGCCAGCAGTTTATCAAGTGGGGCGGTTCAGCCCCAGCATTTT.

The chain uses TRBV7-2 and TRBJ2-3; 10 bases agree with TRBD2. The junction had 7 bases not matched to a gene; V was cut back by 2 bases and J by 2 bases. Looked up from germline, CDR1 is SGHTA and CDR2 is FQGNSA. The CDR3 is made up of 17 amino acids. The CDR3 DNA reads TGTGCCAGCAGCTTAAAAAGCGGGGGGGTTAACACAGATACGCAGTATTTT. Translating gives CASSLKSGGVNTDTQYF.

The rearrangement joins TRBV3-1 (or the pseudogene TRBV3-2) to TRBJ2-3, with 11 nucleotides matching TRBD2. Germline CDR1 reads LGHDT; CDR2 reads YNNKEL (reference sequence). The CDR3 extends over 17 amino acids. V trimming: 4 bases; J trimming: 2 bases; junction bases outside the gene matches: 8. The CDR3 DNA reads as TGTGCCAGCAGCCTTACTAGCGGGGGATCCTTCACAGATACGCAGTATTTT. Translating it yields CASSLTSGGSFTDTQYF.

The genes are TRBV3-1 (or the pseudogene TRBV3-2) and TRBJ1-4; D possibly corresponds to TRBD1 (6 bases). This CDR3 comprises 17 residues. Trimming took off 4 bases at V and 7 bases at J, with 22 bases between the two ends. Germline CDR1 reads LGHDT; CDR2 reads YNNKEL (reference sequence). The CDR3 DNA follows: TGTGCCAGCAGCCCTCCCGGGGTGGGACCCAGGGGTGAAAAACTGTTTTTT. Its translation is CASSPPGVGPRGEKLFF.

V gene TRBV30 combines with J gene TRBJ1-3, with no clear D. Germline CDR1 is GTSNPN and CDR2 is SVGIG (reference sequence). The CDR3 has 14 amino acids. Trimming took off 3 bases at V and 0 bases at J, with 9 bases between the two ends. CDR3 sequence reads: CAWSEGDSGNTIYF. The DNA of the CDR3 is TGTGCCTGGAGCGAAGGAGACTCTGGAAACACCATATATTTT.

The table lists this clone with a count of one. The V call is TRBV5-1, the J call TRBJ1-2; 9 bases line up with TRBD1. CDR1 SGHRS and CDR2 YFSETQ come from the germline V gene. This CDR3 contains 13 residues. V gave up 4 bases and J gave up 8 bases; unmatched junction bases: 6. The CDR3 reads CASSRQGEGGYTF. DNA for the CDR3: TGCGCCAGCAGCCGACAGGGGGAGGGAGGCTACACCTTC.

V and J are TRBV7-8 and TRBJ1-6; no clear D. There are 16 residues in the CDR3. Germline assignment: CDR1 SGHVS and CDR2 FQNEAQ. With 0 bases removed from V and 3 bases from J, the gap between germline ends came to 9 bases. The CDR3 region has the DNA TGTGCCAGCAGCTTAGCCGGGTCCCGCTATAATTCACCCCTCCACTTT. Amino acid sequence: CASSLAGSRYNSPLHF.